This TCR beta chain was identified during a study of T cell responses to AZD1222 COVID-19 vaccine. Whole-study results and caveats: In a largely white British group with more females than males, clonal diversity was possibly underestimated. CD4 TCRs associated with vaccination spanned spike, dominating at 160-218 and 743-854. Repertoire sampling was restricted to post-peak T cell response timepoints.

Sequenced by immunoSEQ multiplex PCR; TCRdb stores in-frame clones only, minus some. The data show over 95,000 clones, about 83% seen once. Points on this clone: Its target is unknown.

The sequence came from an adult in good health. The material sequenced was peripheral blood, taken on day 0 of AZD1222 vaccination.

For the CDR3, the DNA is TGTGCCAGCAGCCTGACAGGGACCTACGAGCAGTACTTC. Translating it yields CASSLTGTYEQYF. The rearrangement uses TRBV5-5 and TRBJ2-7; 7 bases align to TRBD1. V was pared by 4 bases and J by 2 bases, with 3 bases of the junction left unmatched. Looked up from germline, CDR1 is SGHKS and CDR2 is YYEKEE (reference sequence). The CDR3 extends over 13 amino acids.